The 29 T cell receptor beta chains listed next were all sequenced from one sample in a study of blood T cells in healthy people across ages. Using a J-beta primer mix together with a sample-barcoded 5' primer, a second PCR was run for roughly 6 to 12 cycles. TCRdb re-called the 5' RACE reads with MiXCR, one entry per CDR3 protein. The sample has about 670,000 distinct CDR3 sequences; under 65% are singletons. Sequencing was carried out using blood. The receptors were sampled from a woman older than 75 in good health.

V gene TRBV7-2 combines with J gene TRBJ2-1; the match to TRBD2 covers 11 bases. The trim removed 2 bases at V and 7 bases at J, leaving 10 bases unmatched. The CDR3 runs to 17 residues. Germline V gives CDR1 SGHTA, CDR2 FQGNSA. This CDR3 is CASSLNARTSGLNEQFF. The CDR3 DNA is TGTGCCAGCAGCTTAAATGCTCGGACTAGCGGGCTGAATGAGCAGTTCTTC.

This sequence joins TRBV7-9 and TRBJ1-2; 9 bases align to TRBD1. Per the germline V gene, CDR1 is SEHNR and CDR2 is FQNEAQ (reference sequence). J lost 10 bases, V lost 4 bases, and 16 bases had no gene match. CDR3 length: 16 amino acids. CDR3 DNA sequence: TGTGCCAGCAGCTCCATCGACCGGGACAGGGAGGGGGACTACACCTTC. Amino acid sequence: CASSSIDRDREGDYTF. The entire variable domain, with the rest obtained from reference TRBV7-9 and TRBJ1-2, is as follows: DTGVSQNPRHKITKRGQNVTFRCDPISEHNRLYWYRQTLGQGPEFLTYFQNEAQLEKSRLLSDRFSAERPKGSFSTLEIQRTEQGDSAMYLCASSSIDRDREGDYTFGSGTRLTVV.

The chain combines TRBV3-1 with TRBJ2-3; D possibly matches TRBD1 or TRBD2 (5 bases each). The CDR3 runs to 15 residues. Germline CDR1 is LGHDT and CDR2 is YNNKEL (reference sequence). Trimming took 5 bases from V and 2 from J, leaving 14 bases between them. The CDR3 region has the DNA TGTGCCAGCAGCTGGGGACGTCGGCTCACAGATACGCAGTATTTT. This codes for CASSWGRRLTDTQYF.

This clonotype showed up many times. V is TRBV29-1 and J is TRBJ1-2, with a possible D match to TRBD1 (5 bases). V was cut by 6 bases and J by 2 bases, with 19 bases left in between. CDR1 is SQVTM and CDR2 is ANQGSEA in the germline V gene. The CDR3 has 15 residues. The chain's CDR3 is CSVQQATYNNYGYTF. The CDR3 DNA reads as TGCAGCGTGCAACAGGCTACCTATAACAACTATGGCTACACCTTC.

With regard to this clonotype: A clone one base away is much larger, so this may be a read error. V usage is TRBV27 and J usage is TRBJ2-1; the D gene is possibly TRBD2 (5 bases). Germline CDR1 MNHEY, CDR2 SMNVEV (reference sequence). Trimming pared 5 bases from V and 4 bases from J, leaving 15 bases between. The CDR3 runs 15 residues. CDR3 sequence: CASSSATGKYNEQFF. CDR3 bases: TGTGCCAGCAGTAGCGCAACGGGAAAGTACAATGAGCAGTTCTTC.

This clonotype was recorded a few times. The rearrangement uses TRBV7-2 and TRBJ1-1; no clear D gene. Trimming pared 4 bases from V and 1 base from J, leaving 13 bases between. The germline V gene encodes CDR1 SGHTA and CDR2 FQGNSA. The CDR3 sequence is 15 residues long. CDR3 amino acids: CASSWSVTTNTEAFF. As DNA, the CDR3 is TGTGCCAGCAGCTGGTCAGTAACCACGAACACTGAAGCTTTCTTT.

In the case of this clonotype: This sequence may be a read error, since a much larger clone differs from it by one base. The chain uses TRBV7-9 and TRBJ2-1; 11 nucleotides agree with TRBD2. J gave up 2 bases and V 8 bases, and 11 bases lay outside the gene matches. CDR1 is SEHNR, CDR2 FQNEAQ, per germline (reference sequence). The CDR3 consists of 17 residues. This chain's CDR3 is CASGTPRLAGPYNEQFF. The CDR3 nucleotides are TGTGCCAGCGGCACTCCAAGACTAGCGGGACCCTACAATGAGCAGTTCTTC.

V usage is TRBV14 and J usage is TRBJ1-2; D not resolved. Germline loops: CDR1 SGHDN, CDR2 FVKESK. Trimming stripped 4 bases from V and 7 bases from J, with 13 bases between. This CDR3 has 13 residues. This chain's CDR3 is CASSLTSNGGYTF. The DNA for the CDR3 is TGTGCCAGCAGCCTTACCAGTAATGGTGGCTACACCTTC.

The sample holds many counts of this clonotype. CDR3 protein: CASRPTGGAYNEQFF. DNA for the CDR3: TGTGCCAGCAGACCGACAGGGGGGGCCTACAATGAGCAGTTCTTC. This rearrangement joins TRBV7-9 to TRBJ2-1; 9 nucleotides line up with TRBD1. V lost 6 bases to trimming and J lost 2 bases; unmatched junction nucleotides: 5. Looked up from germline, CDR1 is SEHNR and CDR2 is FQNEAQ (reference sequence). The CDR3 runs to 15 residues.

This clonotype was recorded at least ten times. The chain uses TRBV5-5 and TRBJ2-7; D perhaps matches TRBD1 (5 bases). Trimming shortened V by 2 bases and J by 6 bases, and 12 bases separated the two germline ends. Germline V CDR1 and CDR2: SGHKS, YYEKEE (reference sequence). This CDR3 spans 13 amino acids. The CDR3, as DNA: TGTGCCAGCAGCTTTGGACACCCCTCCGAGCAGTACTTC. It specifies CASSFGHPSEQYF.

Regarding this clonotype: A read error may produce the germline difference seen at one junction end. The V call is TRBV20-1, the J call TRBJ2-5, with D uncertain. This CDR3 is 14 amino acids long. Germline values: CDR1 DFQATT, CDR2 SNEGSKA (reference sequence). For the CDR3, the DNA is TGCAATGCTAGGCCACCCTTTGGGTTCGAGACCCAGTACTTC. Its protein is CNARPPFGFETQYF.

Points on this clonotype: Lacking the conserved final phenylalanine or tryptophan, this CDR3 likely reflects a read error. This chain joins TRBV9 and TRBJ1-2, with TRBD1 matching 7 bases. This CDR3 has 12 amino acids. Trimming removed 4 bases from V and 5 bases from J; junction bases left unmatched: 2. CDR1 and CDR2 (germline): SGDLS, YYNGEE. The CDR3 bases are TGTGCCAGCAGCCCGACAGGGTATGGCTACACCATC. Encoded protein: CASSPTGYGYTI.

This clonotype was seen a few times. The chain employs TRBV29-1 and TRBJ1-1, with a tentative D call TRBD1 (5 bases). CDR1 is SQVTM, CDR2 ANQGSEA, per germline. The CDR3 runs 12 residues. Trimming took off 3 bases at V and 5 bases at J, with 10 bases between the two ends. CDR3 DNA sequence: TGCAGCGTTGACGGGGGTAGTACTGAAGCTTTCTTT. This codes for CSVDGGSTEAFF.

This clonotype was counted between two and nine times. One junction end does not reproduce the germline sequence, and a read error may be involved. V gene TRBV18 combines with J gene TRBJ2-6, with a tentative D call TRBD1 (5 bases). The CDR3 has 19 amino acids. Germline V CDR1 and CDR2: KGHSH, LQKENI. CDR3 protein: CASSSDIPRTVSGANVLTF. CDR3 bases: TGTGCCAGCTCATCAGACATCCCCCGGACCGTCTCTGGGGCCAACGTCTTGACTTTC. The entire variable domain, with the rest obtained from reference TRBV18 and TRBJ2-6, is as follows: NAGVMQNPRHLVRRRGQEARLRCSPMKGHSHVYWYRQLPEEGLKFMVYLQKENIIDESGMPKERFSAEFPKEGPSILRIQQVVRGDSAAYFCASSSDIPRTVSGANVLTFGAGSRLTVL.

About this clonotype: This may be a read error, as it is one base from a much larger clone. The gene calls are TRBV20-1 and TRBJ2-1, with TRBD2 matching 8 bases. TRBJ2-7 explains the end of the DNA better; the J call may be wrong. Germline loops: CDR1 DFQATT, CDR2 SNEGSKA (reference sequence). This CDR3 spans 16 amino acids. CDR3 in amino acids: CSAPKERGISYNEQYF. CDR3 DNA: TGCAGTGCTCCCAAGGAGCGGGGGATTTCCTACAATGAGCAGTACTTC.

This clonotype was counted at least ten times. The gene calls are TRBV20-1 and TRBJ2-5; TRBD2 matches at 7 bases. The ends lost 5 bases at V and 0 bases at J; junction bases unmatched: 12. The CDR3 spans 16 residues. Germline V gene lookup returns CDR1 DFQATT and CDR2 SNEGSKA (reference sequence). The CDR3 region has the DNA TGCAGTGCTCCTGGGGGGGGACGGAGCAACCAAGAGACCCAGTACTTC. This codes for CSAPGGGRSNQETQYF.

This clonotype was counted at least ten times. Germline is not matched at one junction end, which may reflect a read error. The gene calls are TRBV7-2 and TRBJ2-3, with 8 positions matching TRBD2. Germline V gene sequence: CDR1 SGHTA, CDR2 FQGNSA. The length of the CDR3 is 15 residues. The CDR3 region is CASSLAGLSTDTQYF. DNA of the CDR3: TGTGCCAGCAGTTTAGCGGGGCTTAGCACAGATACGCAGTATTTT.

This clonotype was seen a handful of times. The chain couples TRBV12-3 or TRBV12-4 to TRBJ2-5; D call uncertain. The CDR3 totals 15 residues. Trimming removed 4 bases from V and 11 bases from J, with 23 bases in between. In DNA form, the CDR3 reads TGTGCCAGCAGTTACGGTGGGGTCGGCTACAATGAGCAGTACTTC. It translates to CASSYGGVGYNEQYF.

This clonotype was detected once. V gene TRBV5-1 combines with J gene TRBJ2-1, with D hard to call. With 5 bases removed from V and 5 bases from J, the gap between germline ends came to 14 bases. There are 14 residues in the CDR3. Per germline, CDR1 SGHRS and CDR2 YFSETQ. CDR3 in amino acids: CASSREANNNEQFF. The DNA of the CDR3 is TGCGCCAGCAGTCGTGAAGCGAACAACAATGAGCAGTTCTTC.

This clonotype was detected a few times. V gene TRBV5-6 combines with J gene TRBJ2-7; no clear D. This CDR3 has 12 residues. Germline CDR1 SGHDT, CDR2 YYEEEE. V dropped 4 bases and J dropped 7 bases, with 12 bases sitting between them. CDR3 residues: CASSPSNNEQYF. The CDR3 DNA reads TGTGCCAGCAGCCCCTCGAACAATGAGCAGTACTTC.

CDR3 sequence (DNA): TGTGCCAGCAGCCCCGCCCCCCCAGGACAGGGATGGGGCAATGAGCAGTTCTTC. This codes for CASSPAPPGQGWGNEQFF. This chain links TRBV7-3 with TRBJ2-1, with 8 positions matching TRBD1. The CDR3 is made up of 18 amino acids. V dropped 5 bases and J dropped 6; count of bases not matched to a gene: 18. Germline CDR1 and CDR2: SGHTA and FQGTGA.

This clonotype came up many times. The J gene is TRBJ2-3, the V gene TRBV6-5, with D possibly matching TRBD2 (5 bases). CDR1 is MNHEY and CDR2 is SVGAGI in the germline V gene. V was pared by 9 bases and J by 1 base, with 14 bases between. The CDR3 covers 14 residues. The CDR3 nucleotides read TGTGCCAGTCGTCGGGGTCGGGGCACAGATACGCAGTATTTT. Translation: CASRRGRGTDTQYF.

The rearrangement uses TRBV2 and TRBJ2-4; D gene ambiguous. The germline CDR1 and CDR2 sequences are SNHLY and FYNNEI. Trimming left V 8 bases short and J 0 bases short, with 14 bases between. The CDR3 loop spans 15 amino acids. Here the CDR3 reads CASVTSPLAKNIQYF. The CDR3 DNA sequence: TGTGCCAGCGTCACTTCTCCCCTAGCCAAAAACATTCAGTACTTC.

The table lists this clonotype with a count of one. The J gene is TRBJ2-7, the V gene TRBV3-1, with D possibly TRBD2 on 6 matching bases. Germline-derived CDR1 and CDR2 are LGHDT and YNNKEL (reference sequence). V lost 5 bases and J 0 bases, leaving 17 bases between the germline ends. The CDR3 length is 16 residues. The CDR3: CASSFGRRGRSYEQYF. The CDR3 coding sequence is TGTGCCAGCAGCTTCGGAAGGCGGGGACGCTCCTACGAGCAGTACTTC.

This clonotype was found many times. The J gene is TRBJ1-2, the V gene TRBV6-5; 9 nucleotides match TRBD1. With 6 bases clipped from V and 4 bases from J, the junction kept 12 bases outside the gene matches. This CDR3 has 16 amino acids. Per the germline V gene, CDR1 is MNHEY and CDR2 is SVGAGI. CDR3: CASSLLSGQGSYGYTF. For the CDR3, the DNA is TGTGCCAGCAGCCTCCTATCGGGACAGGGAAGCTATGGCTACACCTTC.

This clonotype showed up just a few times. J is TRBJ1-4 and V is TRBV28; no clear D gene. Per the germline V gene, CDR1 is MDHEN and CDR2 is SYDVKM. This CDR3 comprises 14 residues. Trimming left V 2 bases short and J 3 bases short, with 7 bases between. CDR3: CASSLGGPNEKLFF. The DNA of the CDR3 is TGTGCCAGCAGTTTAGGTGGACCTAATGAAAAACTGTTTTTT.

V gene TRBV6-2 or TRBV6-3 combines with J gene TRBJ2-7; D assignment may be TRBD1 or TRBD2 (5 bases each). The J call is doubtful: the DNA matches TRBJ2-5 better. The CDR3 has 12 amino acids. Germline assignment: CDR1 MNHEY and CDR2 SVGEGT. CDR3 nucleotide sequence: TGTGCCAGCAGGGACTCGGGGCGGACCCAGTACTTC. It encodes CASRDSGRTQYF.

This clonotype was observed a handful of times. J is TRBJ1-5 and V is TRBV24-1; D not certain. The CDR3 has 13 amino acids. Germline CDR1 reads KGHDR; CDR2 reads SFDVKD. The V end was cut by 9 bases, the J end by 3 bases, with 11 bases between. The CDR3 DNA reads as TGTGCCACCCGGTCTGACAACAATCAGCCCCAGCATTTT. Translating gives CATRSDNNQPQHF.

This clonotype was seen ten or more times. The rearrangement uses TRBV2 and TRBJ2-1, with 9 bases identical to TRBD2. This CDR3 is 12 amino acids long. In germline, CDR1 is SNHLY, CDR2 FYNNEI. V lost 11 bases and J lost 3; bases outside the gene matches: 2. The CDR3 is CAERGDYNEQFF. CDR3 sequence (DNA): TGTGCCGAGCGGGGGGACTACAATGAGCAGTTCTTC.